Each of the 21 T cell receptor beta chains below was sequenced from the same sample in a study of T cells after yellow fever vaccination. From the 5' RACE reads, TCRdb called clonotypes with MiXCR, one entry per CDR3 protein. The sample lists under 700,000 distinct CDR3 sequences, about a sixth occurring once. This specimen was PBMCs, taken about 5 days after the first yellow fever vaccination. The receptor set was obtained from a man younger than 35 who received the YFV17D yellow fever vaccine.

Only a few counts were recorded for this clonotype. This chain uses TRBV20-1 with TRBJ2-3; a weak D match, TRBD1 (6 bases). The V end lost 5 bases, the J end lost 4 bases, and 19 bases lay between the germline ends. The CDR3 has 15 residues. Germline V gives CDR1 DFQATT, CDR2 SNEGSKA (reference sequence). DNA for the CDR3: TGCAGTGCTCCTTCGGACGGTCAGGGGTCAGATACGCAGTATTTT. Its translation is CSAPSDGQGSDTQYF.

This clonotype was counted only a few times. The rearrangement uses TRBV18 and TRBJ1-2; tentative D call: TRBD1 (5 bases). CDR1 is KGHSH, CDR2 LQKENI, per germline. Trimming took 5 bases from V and 2 from J, leaving 12 bases between them. The CDR3 length is 14 residues. Here the CDR3 reads CASSARVYNYGYTF. For the CDR3, the DNA is TGTGCCAGCTCAGCCAGGGTGTACAACTATGGCTACACCTTC.

V and J are TRBV6-6 and TRBJ2-2; D possibly corresponds to TRBD2 (6 bases). Germline V gene sequence: CDR1 MNHNY, CDR2 SVGAGI (reference sequence). This CDR3 contains 19 residues. V was trimmed by 2 bases and J by 7 bases, leaving 26 bases between them. This CDR3 is CASSYMVQGRSGAGGELFF. The CDR3 bases are TGTGCCAGCAGTTACATGGTTCAGGGACGAAGCGGAGCGGGCGGGGAGCTGTTTTTT.

This clonotype was observed a few times. V and J are TRBV12-3 or TRBV12-4 and TRBJ2-2; 12 positions match TRBD2. The trim removed 3 bases at V and 0 bases at J, leaving 5 bases unmatched. There are 18 residues in the CDR3. CDR3 coding DNA: TGTGCCAGCAGTTTCGACCTAGCGGGGGGGCCGAACACCGGGGAGCTGTTTTTT. It codes for CASSFDLAGGPNTGELFF.

The V and J genes are TRBV12-3 or TRBV12-4 and TRBJ1-2, with no clear D. This CDR3 has 13 amino acids. V was cut by 8 bases and J by 5 bases, with 15 bases left in between. In DNA form, the CDR3 reads TGTGCCAGCGCGAGGGTCGGAGCATATGGCTACACCTTC. Translating gives CASARVGAYGYTF.

The gene calls are TRBV20-1 and TRBJ2-7; possible D gene TRBD2, 6 bases. The germline CDR1 and CDR2 sequences are DFQATT and SNEGSKA (reference sequence). The V end was cut by 6 bases, the J end by 3 bases, with 12 bases between. The length of the CDR3 is 12 residues. The CDR3 DNA sequence: TGCAGTGCCGGGCGGGACGGCTACGAGCAGTACTTC. This gives the protein CSAGRDGYEQYF.

The rearrangement links TRBV4-2 to TRBJ2-3; D remains ambiguous. V was shortened by 0 bases and J by 5 bases, with 15 bases between the two germline ends. Germline loops: CDR1 LGHNA, CDR2 YNFKEQ. The CDR3 runs to 16 residues. CDR3 DNA: TGTGCCAGCAGCCAAGATATCCACATTTGGCTAGATACGCAGTATTTT. This translates into CASSQDIHIWLDTQYF.

The rearrangement joins TRBV10-3 to TRBJ2-7; 10 nucleotides align to TRBD1. The CDR3 runs to 13 residues. The germline V gene encodes CDR1 ENHRY and CDR2 SYGVKD. Unmatched junction bases numbered 2, after V lost 7 bases and J lost 2 bases. CDR3 sequence reads: CAIKGQGTYEQYF. The CDR3 DNA reads TGTGCCATCAAGGGACAGGGGACCTACGAGCAGTACTTC.

This chain uses TRBV7-8 with TRBJ2-2; D is possibly TRBD1 (6 bases). The CDR3 runs 16 residues. Trimming took off 1 base at V and 2 bases at J, with 11 bases between the two ends. Germline CDR1 reads SGHVS; CDR2 reads FQNEAQ. DNA of the CDR3: TGTGCCAGCAGCTTAGTGGGCAGGGGAAACACCGGGGAGCTGTTTTTT. This encodes CASSLVGRGNTGELFF.

This rearrangement joins TRBV10-3 to TRBJ1-1, with D tentatively TRBD1 (6 bases). There are 14 residues in the CDR3. Germline CDR1 ENHRY, CDR2 SYGVKD. Trimming took off 2 bases at V and 1 base at J, with 8 bases between the two ends. CDR3 protein: CAISEIGGNTEAFF. DNA for the CDR3: TGTGCCATCAGTGAGATAGGGGGGAACACTGAAGCTTTCTTT.

This sequence joins TRBV5-4 and TRBJ2-1; 8 bases agree with TRBD2. Germline lookup yields CDR1 SGHNT and CDR2 YYREEE (reference sequence). V lost 4 bases and J lost 9; bases outside the gene matches: 9. There are 14 residues in the CDR3. The DNA of the CDR3 is TGTGCCAGCAGCCCCCAGACTAGCGAGGGTGAGCAGTTCTTC. Translated, it gives CASSPQTSEGEQFF.

CDR3: CASSLGPLAAKGQETQYF. The CDR3 coding sequence is TGTGCCAGCAGCTTAGGGCCCTTAGCGGCGAAAGGCCAAGAGACCCAGTACTTC. V gene TRBV7-2 combines with J gene TRBJ2-5, with D tentatively TRBD2 (6 bases). Trimming cost V 1 base and J 1 base, with 19 bases left between them. This CDR3 has 18 amino acids. Germline-derived CDR1 and CDR2 are SGHTA and FQGNSA.

The V and J genes are TRBV5-1 and TRBJ1-1; D gene unclear. Germline V lookup: CDR1 SGHRS, CDR2 YFSETQ. Trimming shortened V by 4 bases and J by 7 bases, and 17 bases separated the two germline ends. This CDR3 is 14 amino acids long. CDR3 nucleotide sequence: TGCGCCAGCAGCGCCCCGGGGAGGGCTTATGAAGCTTTCTTT. It specifies CASSAPGRAYEAFF.

This clonotype was observed a few times. The V call is TRBV7-2, the J call TRBJ2-1; 12 positions agree with TRBD2. V lost 4 bases, J lost 7 bases, and 8 bases stayed unmatched. The CDR3 length is 16 residues. Germline V gene sequence: CDR1 SGHTA, CDR2 FQGNSA. In DNA form, the CDR3 reads TGTGCCAGCAGCTCAGGGCTAGCGGGGGGGCAGAATGAGCAGTTCTTC. It encodes CASSSGLAGGQNEQFF. Based on the CDR3 plus reference TRBV7-2 and TRBJ2-1, the full variable domain is GAGVSQSPSNKVTEKGKDVELRCDPISGHTALYWYRQSLGQGLEFLIYFQGNSAPDKSGLPSDRFSAERTGGSVSTLTIQRTQQEDSAVYLCASSSGLAGGQNEQFFGPGTRLTVL.

In nucleotides, the CDR3 is TGTGCCAGCAGTTACACGAAAGGGACAGGGGAAAGGGATGGGGCCAACGTCCTGACTTTC. This codes for CASSYTKGTGERDGANVLTF. The chain carries TRBV6-2 or TRBV6-3 and TRBJ2-6; 10 bases agree with TRBD1. CDR3 length: 20 amino acids. Per germline, CDR1 MNHEY and CDR2 SVGEGT. The V segment lost 2 bases and the J segment 3 bases; nucleotides outside the gene matches: 13.

In this sample, this clonotype turned up a few times. This sequence joins TRBV4-1 and TRBJ1-2; D remains ambiguous. CDR1 and CDR2 (germline): MGHRA, YSYEKL. CDR3 length: 15 residues. V was trimmed by 6 bases and J by 4 bases, leaving 18 bases between them. The CDR3 spells CASRARASALYGYTF. The CDR3 coding sequence is TGCGCCAGCAGAGCGAGGGCGAGTGCCCTCTATGGCTACACCTTC.

A remark on this clonotype: A read error is possible here, since a much larger clone lies one base away. The chain couples TRBV20-1 to TRBJ2-2; 13 bases map to TRBD2. The CDR3 is 16 residues long. Germline CDR1 DFQATT, CDR2 SNEGSKA (reference sequence). The CDR3 sequence: CCARDGLAGDTGELFF. CDR3 in DNA: TGCTGTGCTAGAGATGGACTAGCGGGGGACACCGGGGAGCTGTTTTTT.

The chain joins TRBV10-1 to TRBJ2-7; 7 bases fit TRBD1. This CDR3 comprises 14 residues. Germline CDR1 reads WNHNN; CDR2 reads SYGVQD (reference sequence). J gave up 0 bases and V 7 bases, and 6 bases lay outside the gene matches. CDR3 nucleotide sequence: TGCGCCAGCACCGCGACAGGGAGCTCCTACGAGCAGTACTTC. This encodes CASTATGSSYEQYF.

This clonotype came up many times. Here the CDR3 reads CASSLAAGPRADTQYF. CDR3 nucleotides: TGTGCCAGCAGCTTAGCCGCGGGGCCAAGGGCAGATACGCAGTATTTT. The gene calls are TRBV7-2 and TRBJ2-3; perhaps TRBD2 as D (6 bases). The CDR3 has 16 amino acids. Germline-derived CDR1 and CDR2 are SGHTA and FQGNSA. V was trimmed by 0 bases and J by 4 bases, leaving 14 bases between them.

There are many counts of this clonotype. The chain has TRBV12-3 or TRBV12-4 and TRBJ2-1, with D tentatively TRBD1 or TRBD2 (6 bases each). The CDR3 is made up of 12 amino acids. V lost 7 bases and J 8 bases, leaving 12 bases between the germline ends. CDR3 loop: CASTLGGHEQFF. The DNA for the CDR3 is TGTGCCAGCACCTTGGGGGGCCATGAGCAGTTCTTC.

This clonotype appeared a few times. V is TRBV5-4 and J is TRBJ2-7; 9 nucleotides line up with TRBD1. The CDR3 covers 15 residues. Germline loops: CDR1 SGHNT, CDR2 YYREEE (reference sequence). After removal of 5 bases from V and 5 bases from J, the junction contained 11 bases not matched to a gene. As DNA, the CDR3 is TGTGCCAGCAGACCACGGCCGGGACAGGGCGACGAGCAGTACTTC. Amino acid sequence: CASRPRPGQGDEQYF.